Listed below are T cell receptor beta chains from one sample, sequenced in a study of T cells in Graves' hyperthyroidism and ophthalmopathy. TCRdb used MiXCR to reprocess the multiplex PCR reads, holding one entry per CDR3 protein. The sample holds around 700,000 distinct CDR3 sequences, under 20% seen once. Sequenced sample: blood. Source of these receptors: a woman between 45 and 65 years old with Graves' hyperthyroidism that later progressed to Graves' ophthalmopathy. Both conserved end residues are part of each CDR3. Fields, in order: D gene, CDR3 length, clone size, V gene, J gene, CDR3 DNA, CDR3 protein. A D gene is named only where the DNA matches it firmly. Rows may omit the clone size; those that give it use once, few, many or a size class.

-	14	-	TRBV6-1	TRBJ2-5	TGTGCCAGCACCGAAGTGTACAGCCAAGAGACCCAGTACTTC	CASTEVYSQETQYF
TRBD1	15	many	TRBV9	TRBJ1-5	TGTGCCAGCAGCTACGGACAGGGAGGGAATCAGCCCCAGCATTTT	CASSYGQGGNQPQHF
-	14	many	TRBV7-9	TRBJ2-7	TGTGCCAGCAGCTTAGGCAGGGAAAGGTTGGAGCAGTACTTC	CASSLGRERLEQYF
-	15	few	TRBV5-1	TRBJ2-3	TGCGCCAGCAGCTCGGCAGGGCATGGCACAGATACGCAGTATTTT	CASSSAGHGTDTQYF
-	13	-	TRBV5-6	TRBJ2-2	TGTGCCAGCAGCTTGGTAGGGATCGGGGAGCTGTTTTTT	CASSLVGIGELFF
-	15	few	TRBV9	TRBJ1-5	TGTGCCAGCAGCACGGGCAGGACAAAGAATCAGCCCCAGCATTTT	CASSTGRTKNQPQHF
TRBD1	15	many	TRBV3-1	TRBJ2-5	TGTGCCAGCAGCCAAGAAGGGACAGGGTTAGAGACCCAGTACTTC	CASSQEGTGLETQYF
-	15	many	TRBV6-1	TRBJ1-1	TGTGCCAGCAGTGAAAAGGCAGATCCGAACACTGAAGCTTTCTTT	CASSEKADPNTEAFF
-	15	-	TRBV7-9	TRBJ1-5	TGTGCCAGCAGCTTAGCGCGCAGGGCAAATCAGCCCCAGCATTTT	CASSLARRANQPQHF
-	14	many	TRBV20-1	TRBJ2-3	TGCAGTGCTTCCAGTCGGGTCGGCACAGATACGCAGTATTTT	CSASSRVGTDTQYF
-	16	few	TRBV15	TRBJ1-2	TGTGCCACCAGCAGAGATCTCGGGGTATCCTACTATGGCTACACCTTC	CATSRDLGVSYYGYTF
TRBD1	13	many	TRBV20-1	TRBJ1-1	TGCAGTGCCCCTGACAGGGTTAAGGCTGAAGCTTTCTTT	CSAPDRVKAEAFF
-	13	many	TRBV29-1	TRBJ1-1	TGCAGCGTTGTACAGACCATGAACACTGAAGCTTTCTTT	CSVVQTMNTEAFF
TRBD1	18	few	TRBV7-9	TRBJ2-5	TGTGCCAGCAGTTATTACATCGGGACAGCGAAGATCCAAGAGACCCAGTACTTC	CASSYYIGTAKIQETQYF
-	14	many	TRBV2	TRBJ2-3	TGTGCCAGCAGTGACTATGGGGGCACAGATACGCAGTATTTT	CASSDYGGTDTQYF